The 7 T cell receptor beta chains reported below all come from one sample, sequenced in a study of Tregs in tolerant kidney transplant recipients. Repertoires were generated with immunoSEQ multiplex PCR, while TCRdb's copy carries only in-frame clones and drops some. Among around 50,000 clones, more than 70% were seen once, and the ten largest hold 4.5% to 6.5%. The specimen sequenced was CD4+ T cells from blood. These receptors all stem from a human donor in good health.

The chain employs TRBV13 and TRBJ1-1, with 7 bases matching TRBD1. The CDR3 extends over 13 amino acids. The germline gives CDR1 PRHDT, CDR2 FYEKMQ (reference sequence). Trimming at V came to 5 bases and at J to 4 bases, leaving 4 bases not matched to a gene. The CDR3 DNA reads as TGTGCCAGCAGCCCCGACAGGGCCACTGAAGCTTTCTTT. The encoded protein is CASSPDRATEAFF.

This clone has a single count. The chain employs TRBV7-8 and TRBJ2-5; D is ambiguous. This CDR3 spans 15 amino acids. Germline CDR1 is SGHVS and CDR2 is FQNEAQ. Between the trimmed V and J ends, which lost 6 bases and 4 bases, there was a span of 18 bases. Here the CDR3 reads CASSEGLGVGETQYF. The DNA for the CDR3 is TGTGCCAGCAGTGAAGGGCTCGGTGTGGGAGAGACCCAGTACTTC.

This clone came up many times. This sequence joins TRBV11-2 and TRBJ1-2; D is undetermined. CDR1 and CDR2 (germline): SGHAT, FQNNGV. Trimming shortened V by 2 bases and J by 7 bases, and 11 bases separated the two germline ends. The CDR3 spans 13 residues. The CDR3 DNA reads as TGTGCCAGCAGCTTAATGGAGTATCTTGGCTACACCTTC. This sequence encodes CASSLMEYLGYTF.

This chain uses TRBV6-5 with TRBJ2-7; D call uncertain. This CDR3 spans 15 amino acids. Germline V gives CDR1 MNHEY, CDR2 SVGAGI. The germline V and J ends were trimmed by 2 bases and 1 base, with 12 bases remaining between them. CDR3 sequence (DNA): TGTGCCAGCAGTTACGGTAGCCTCTCATCCTACGAGCAGTACTTC. Its translation is CASSYGSLSSYEQYF.

This clone was seen only a few times. V is TRBV2 and J is TRBJ2-5, with D tentatively TRBD2 (7 bases). The CDR3 runs 12 residues. The V and J ends lost 6 bases and 8 bases respectively, with 13 bases between them. Germline V gives CDR1 SNHLY, CDR2 FYNNEI. The DNA of the CDR3 is TGTGCCAGCAGATGGGGGGGCCAAACCCAGTACTTC. Translation: CASRWGGQTQYF.

The genes are TRBV7-2 and TRBJ1-2, with 8 bases fitting TRBD1. The CDR3 has 17 residues. Per germline, CDR1 SGHTA and CDR2 FQGNSA. Trimming at V came to 4 bases and at J to 7 bases, leaving 17 bases not matched to a gene. CDR3 coding DNA: TGTGCCAGCAGCTCACGCTGGGGGACAGGAGGAAGTGGTGGCTACACCTTC. Translation gives CASSSRWGTGGSGGYTF.

The chain is built from TRBV2 and TRBJ2-1; 7 bases line up with TRBD2. The CDR3 spans 16 residues. V was pared by 0 bases and J by 3 bases, with 5 bases of the junction left unmatched. From germline, CDR1 is SNHLY and CDR2 FYNNEI. The CDR3 DNA sequence: TGTGCCAGCAGTGAAGCTACGGGAGGTTTCTACAATGAGCAGTTCTTC. Protein product: CASSEATGGFYNEQFF. The complete variable domain, with remaining parts taken from reference TRBV2 and TRBJ2-1, reads EPEVTQTPSHQVTQMGQEVILRCVPISNHLYFYWYRQILGQKVEFLVSFYNNEISEKSEIFDDQFSVERPDGSNFTLKIRSTKLEDSAMYFCASSEATGGFYNEQFFGPGTRLTVL.